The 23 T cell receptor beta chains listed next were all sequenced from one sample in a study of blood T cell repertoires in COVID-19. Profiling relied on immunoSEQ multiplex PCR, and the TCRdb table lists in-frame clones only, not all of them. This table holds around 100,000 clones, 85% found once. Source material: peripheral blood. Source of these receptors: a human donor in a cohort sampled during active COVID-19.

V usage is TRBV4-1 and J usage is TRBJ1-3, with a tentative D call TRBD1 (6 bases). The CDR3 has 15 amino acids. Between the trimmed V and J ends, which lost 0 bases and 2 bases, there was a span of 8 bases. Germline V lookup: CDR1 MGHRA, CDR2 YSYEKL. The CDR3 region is CASSQDRGTGNTIYF. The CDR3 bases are TGCGCCAGCAGCCAAGACAGGGGTACTGGAAACACCATATATTTT.

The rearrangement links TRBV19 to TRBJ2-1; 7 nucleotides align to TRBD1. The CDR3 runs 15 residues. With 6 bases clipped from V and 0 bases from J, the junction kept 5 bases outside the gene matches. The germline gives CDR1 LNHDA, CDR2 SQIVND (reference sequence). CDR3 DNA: TGTGCCAGTAGGCAACAGGGGAGCTCCTACAATGAGCAGTTCTTC. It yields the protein CASRQQGSSYNEQFF.

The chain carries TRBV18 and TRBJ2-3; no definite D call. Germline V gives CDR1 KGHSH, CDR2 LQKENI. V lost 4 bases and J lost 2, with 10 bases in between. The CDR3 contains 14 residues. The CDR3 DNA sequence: TGTGCCAGCTCACGGCAGACTGACACAGATACGCAGTATTTT. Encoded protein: CASSRQTDTDTQYF.

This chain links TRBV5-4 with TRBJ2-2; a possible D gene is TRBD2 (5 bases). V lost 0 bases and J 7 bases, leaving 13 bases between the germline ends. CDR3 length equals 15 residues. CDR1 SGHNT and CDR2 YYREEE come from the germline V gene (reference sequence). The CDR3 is CASSLALAPSGELFF. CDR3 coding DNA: TGTGCCAGCAGCTTGGCCCTAGCCCCCAGCGGGGAGCTGTTTTTT.

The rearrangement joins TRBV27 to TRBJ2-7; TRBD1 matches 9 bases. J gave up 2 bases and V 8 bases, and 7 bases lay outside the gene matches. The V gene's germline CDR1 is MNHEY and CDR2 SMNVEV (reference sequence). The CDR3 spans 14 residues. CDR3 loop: CASRRGQGTYEQYF. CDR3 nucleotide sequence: TGTGCCAGCCGCCGGGGACAGGGTACCTACGAGCAGTACTTC.

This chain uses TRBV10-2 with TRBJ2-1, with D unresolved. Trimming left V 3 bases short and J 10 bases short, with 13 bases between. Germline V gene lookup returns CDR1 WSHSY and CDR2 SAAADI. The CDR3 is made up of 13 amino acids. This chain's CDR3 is CASSDPQGREQFF. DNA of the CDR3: TGCGCCAGCAGTGATCCCCAAGGCAGGGAGCAGTTCTTC.

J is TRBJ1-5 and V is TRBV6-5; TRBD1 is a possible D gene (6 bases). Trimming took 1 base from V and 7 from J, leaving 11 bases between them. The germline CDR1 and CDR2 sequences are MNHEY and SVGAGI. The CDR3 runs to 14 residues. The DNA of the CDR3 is TGTGCCAGCAGTTACTTTCAGGGGAAGCAGCCCCAGCATTTT. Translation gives CASSYFQGKQPQHF.

In nucleotides, the CDR3 is TGTGCCAGCAGCCCGGCTACTTCCTCGGGGGGCACAGATACGCAGTATTTT. Its translation is CASSPATSSGGTDTQYF. The chain joins TRBV5-4 to TRBJ2-3; tentatively, D is TRBD2 (6 bases). The CDR3 covers 17 residues. CDR1 is SGHNT, CDR2 YYREEE, per germline (reference sequence). Trimming cost V 4 bases and J 1 base, with 19 bases left between them. The full variable domain, completed using reference TRBV5-4 and TRBJ2-3, is ETGVTQSPTHLIKTRGQQVTLRCSSQSGHNTVSWYQQALGQGPQFIFQYYREEENGRGNFPPRFSGLQFPNYSSELNVNALELDDSALYLCASSPATSSGGTDTQYFGPGTRLTVL.

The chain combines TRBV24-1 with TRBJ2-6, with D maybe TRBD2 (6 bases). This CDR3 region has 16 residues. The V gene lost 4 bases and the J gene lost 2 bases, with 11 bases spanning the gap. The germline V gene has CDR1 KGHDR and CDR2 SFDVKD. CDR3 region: CATSDPGEAGANVLTF. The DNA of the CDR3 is TGTGCCACCAGTGACCCGGGGGAGGCTGGGGCCAACGTCCTGACTTTC.

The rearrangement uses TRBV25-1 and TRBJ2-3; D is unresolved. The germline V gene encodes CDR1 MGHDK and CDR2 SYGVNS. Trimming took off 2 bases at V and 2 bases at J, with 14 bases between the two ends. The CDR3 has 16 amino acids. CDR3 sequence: CASSEARGSLTDTQYF. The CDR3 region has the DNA TGTGCCAGCAGTGAAGCTCGCGGATCCCTCACAGATACGCAGTATTTT.

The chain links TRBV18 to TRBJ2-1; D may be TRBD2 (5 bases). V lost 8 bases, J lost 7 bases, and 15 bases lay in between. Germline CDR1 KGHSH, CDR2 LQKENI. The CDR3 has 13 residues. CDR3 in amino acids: CASGKGGGNEQFF. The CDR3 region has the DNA TGTGCCAGCGGGAAAGGCGGCGGGAATGAGCAGTTCTTC.

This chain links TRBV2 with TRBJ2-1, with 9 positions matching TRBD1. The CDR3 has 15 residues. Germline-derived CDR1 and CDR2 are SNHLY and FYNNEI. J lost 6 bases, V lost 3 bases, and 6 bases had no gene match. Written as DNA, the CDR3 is TGTGCCAGCAGTGACTTGGGACAGGGCCGCAATGAGCAGTTCTTC. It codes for CASSDLGQGRNEQFF.

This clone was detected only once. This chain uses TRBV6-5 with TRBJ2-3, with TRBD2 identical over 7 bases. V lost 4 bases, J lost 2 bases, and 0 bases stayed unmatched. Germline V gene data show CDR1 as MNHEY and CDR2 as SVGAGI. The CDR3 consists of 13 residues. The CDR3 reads CASSWDYTDTQYF. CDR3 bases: TGTGCCAGCAGTTGGGACTACACAGATACGCAGTATTTT.

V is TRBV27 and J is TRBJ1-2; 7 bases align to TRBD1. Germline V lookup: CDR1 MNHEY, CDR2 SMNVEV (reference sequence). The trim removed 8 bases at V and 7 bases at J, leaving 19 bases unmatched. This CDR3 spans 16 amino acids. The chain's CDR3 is CASRKTGAEVAGGYTF. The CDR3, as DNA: TGTGCCAGCCGCAAAACAGGGGCCGAAGTGGCGGGTGGCTACACCTTC.

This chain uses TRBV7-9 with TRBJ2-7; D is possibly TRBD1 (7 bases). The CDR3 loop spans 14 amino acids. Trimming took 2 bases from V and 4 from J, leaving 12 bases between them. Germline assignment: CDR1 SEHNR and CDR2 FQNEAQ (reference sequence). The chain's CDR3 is CASSLQGGGYEQYF. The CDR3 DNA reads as TGTGCCAGCAGCTTACAGGGGGGCGGGTACGAGCAGTACTTC.

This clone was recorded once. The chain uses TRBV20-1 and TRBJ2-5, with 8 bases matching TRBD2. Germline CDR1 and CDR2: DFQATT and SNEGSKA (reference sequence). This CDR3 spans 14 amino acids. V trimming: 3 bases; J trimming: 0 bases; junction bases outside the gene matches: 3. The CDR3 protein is CSASTGGDQETQYF. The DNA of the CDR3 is TGCAGTGCTAGTACGGGGGGGGACCAAGAGACCCAGTACTTC.

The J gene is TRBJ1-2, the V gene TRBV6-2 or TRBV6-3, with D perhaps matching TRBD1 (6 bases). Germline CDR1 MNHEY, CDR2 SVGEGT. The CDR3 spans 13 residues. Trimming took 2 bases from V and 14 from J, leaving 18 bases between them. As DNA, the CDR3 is TGTGCCAGCAGTTACGGGTCAGGGGCCCGTGAGACCTTC. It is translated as CASSYGSGARETF.

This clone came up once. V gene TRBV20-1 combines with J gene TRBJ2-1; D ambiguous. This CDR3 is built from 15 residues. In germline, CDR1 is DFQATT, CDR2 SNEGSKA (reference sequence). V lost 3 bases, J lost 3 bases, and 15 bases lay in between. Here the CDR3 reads CSASPSSYLYNEQFF. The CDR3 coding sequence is TGCAGTGCTAGTCCGTCATCCTACCTCTACAATGAGCAGTTCTTC.

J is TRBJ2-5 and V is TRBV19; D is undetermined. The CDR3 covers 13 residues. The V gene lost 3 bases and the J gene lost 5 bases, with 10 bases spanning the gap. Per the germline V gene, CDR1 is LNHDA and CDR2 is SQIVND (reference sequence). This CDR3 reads CASSMNHGETQYF. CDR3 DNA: TGTGCCAGTAGTATGAATCACGGGGAGACCCAGTACTTC. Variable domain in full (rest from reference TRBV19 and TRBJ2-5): DGGITQSPKYLFRKEGQNVTLSCEQNLNHDAMYWYRQDPGQGLRLIYYSQIVNDFQKGDIAEGYSVSREKKESFPLTVTSAQKNPTAFYLCASSMNHGETQYFGPGTRLLVL.

CDR3 sequence reads: CASSLLAEPRWQDSSYNSPLHF. Here the CDR3 DNA reads TGTGCCAGCAGTTTGCTGGCGGAACCGCGTTGGCAGGACAGCTCCTATAATTCACCCCTCCACTTT. The chain has TRBV27 and TRBJ1-6; the D gene is possibly TRBD1 (6 bases). The CDR3 consists of 22 residues. Germline V gives CDR1 MNHEY, CDR2 SMNVEV (reference sequence). V dropped 3 bases and J dropped 0 bases, with 27 bases sitting between them.

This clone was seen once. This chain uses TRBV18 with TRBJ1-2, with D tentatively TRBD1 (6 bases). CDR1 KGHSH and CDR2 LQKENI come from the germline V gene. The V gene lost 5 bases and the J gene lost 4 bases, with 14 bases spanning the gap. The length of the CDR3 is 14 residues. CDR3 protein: CASSAQQGFYGYTF. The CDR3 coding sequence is TGTGCCAGCTCAGCCCAACAGGGTTTCTATGGCTACACCTTC.

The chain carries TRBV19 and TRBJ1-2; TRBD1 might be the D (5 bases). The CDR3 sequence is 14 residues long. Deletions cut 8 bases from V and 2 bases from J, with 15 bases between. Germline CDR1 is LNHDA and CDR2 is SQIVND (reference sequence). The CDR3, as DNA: TGTGCCAGTCTGGGGGGGATTGGGAACTATGGCTACACCTTC. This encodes CASLGGIGNYGYTF.

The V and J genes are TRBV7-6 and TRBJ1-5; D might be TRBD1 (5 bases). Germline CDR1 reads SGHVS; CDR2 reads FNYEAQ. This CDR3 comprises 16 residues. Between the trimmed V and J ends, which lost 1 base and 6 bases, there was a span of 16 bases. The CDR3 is CASSLEGTRAGQPQHF. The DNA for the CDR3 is TGTGCCAGCAGCTTAGAGGGGACTAGGGCAGGTCAGCCCCAGCATTTT.